A selection of T cell receptor beta chains follows, all from one sample in a study of OX40 agonist ivuxolimab in advanced cancers. Repertoires were generated with immunoSEQ multiplex PCR, while TCRdb's copy carries only in-frame clones and drops some. Of approximately 14,000 clones listed, over 55% were seen once; the top ten hold approximately 8.4%. Specimen: CD4+ or CD8+ T cells sorted from blood, collected in a trial of the OX40 agonist ivuxolimab. Receptor source: an adult with an advanced solid tumor such as melanoma, head and neck, liver or kidney cancer. The CDR3 runs from the conserved cysteine through the conserved F or W. A D gene is named only where the DNA matches it firmly. Rows may omit the clone size; those that give it use once, few, many or a size class.

>TRBV5-6|TRBJ1-1|-|-
TGTGCCAGCAGCTTGTACGAGATAAGGAACACTGAAGCTTTCTTT
CASSLYEIRNTEAFF
>TRBV19|TRBJ2-5|-|-
TGTGCCAGTAGTGCCCTCCCCGGAGAGACCCAGTACTTC
CASSALPGETQYF
>TRBV4-1|TRBJ2-5|-|TRBD2
TGCGCCAGCAGCCAGGAGCCTAACGGGGGGTACCAAGAGACCCAGTACTTC
CASSQEPNGGYQETQYF
>TRBV19|TRBJ1-1|-|-
TGTGCCAGTAGGTTCAACGGGGGCGAGAACACTGAAGCTTTCTTT
CASRFNGGENTEAFF
>TRBV4-1|TRBJ2-1|-|-
TGCGCCAGCAGCCAAGATAAGACGGCGAGCTCCTACAATGAGCAGTTCTTC
CASSQDKTASSYNEQFF
>TRBV19|TRBJ1-5|-|TRBD1
TGTGCCAGTACCCTAGGACAGGGCATCGTTCAGCCCCAGCATTTT
CASTLGQGIVQPQHF
>TRBV7-2|TRBJ1-2|-|TRBD1
TGTGCCAGCAGCTATCGCGGACAGGGGGACTACTATGGCTACACCTTC
CASSYRGQGDYYGYTF
>TRBV4-1|TRBJ1-4|once|-
TGCGCCAGCAGCCCGGGACCGGGTGAAAAACTGTTTTTT
CASSPGPGEKLFF
>TRBV7-9|TRBJ2-5|-|TRBD2
TGTGCCAGCAGCCTCGGGACTAGCGGGGGGGCCTGGCGAGAGACCCAGTACTTC
CASSLGTSGGAWRETQYF
>TRBV7-9|TRBJ1-2|-|-
TGTGCCAGCAGCTTAGCGGGAGTAGGAGGCTACACCTTC
CASSLAGVGGYTF
>TRBV5-1|TRBJ2-5|few|-
TGCGCCAGCAGCTTAAGGGGGTCCGAGACCCAGTACTTC
CASSLRGSETQYF
>TRBV20-1|TRBJ1-2|once|-
TGCAGTGCTCCCTCTTTCTATGGCTACACCTTC
CSAPSFYGYTF
>TRBV5-6|TRBJ2-3|-|-
TGTGCCAGCAGCTTAGGCCAGGGGTTGGCAGATACGCAGTATTTT
CASSLGQGLADTQYF
>TRBV6-5|TRBJ2-3|-|-
TGTGCCAGCAGTTACTCGTCCCCCACAGATACGCAGTATTTT
CASSYSSPTDTQYF
>TRBV7-6|TRBJ1-6|-|-
TGTGCCAGCAGCATGACAGGAGTCAATTCACCCCTCCACTTT
CASSMTGVNSPLHF
>TRBV30|TRBJ1-1|once|-
TGTGCCTGGAGTCTAGCAGGGAACACTGAAGCTTTCTTT
CAWSLAGNTEAFF
>TRBV9|TRBJ2-7|few|-
TGTGCCAGCAGCGTAGGGGGGGAGAACTACTACGAGCAGTACTTC
CASSVGGENYYEQYF
>TRBV11-2|TRBJ2-6|once|TRBD1
TGTGCCAGCAGCTCGTGGGACAGGGGGGCTGGGGCCAACGTCCTGACTTTC
CASSSWDRGAGANVLTF
>TRBV6-6|TRBJ1-2|-|-
TGTGCCAGCAGTTACGCGGGTTCATTCTACACCTTC
CASSYAGSFYTF
>TRBV10-1|TRBJ2-7|-|TRBD2
TGCGCCAGCAGCACGGGACTAGCGGGGGCATCCTACGAGCAGTACTTC
CASSTGLAGASYEQYF
>TRBV13|TRBJ1-5|few|-
TGTGCCAGCAGCTTAGAGGGGGAACAGCCCCAGCATTTT
CASSLEGEQPQHF
>TRBV4-2|TRBJ2-1|once|-
TGTGCCAGCAGCCAAGAAGGAGGGGGGGCCGACAATGAGCAGTTCTTC
CASSQEGGGADNEQFF
>TRBV6-1|TRBJ1-1|-|TRBD1
TGTGCCAGCAGTTTGGAGGACAGGGGGACGACTGAAGCTTTCTTT
CASSLEDRGTTEAFF
>TRBV4-3|TRBJ2-3|-|-
TGCGCCAGCAGCCAAGATTTGGGAACACGGATCAGCACAGATACGCAGTATTTT
CASSQDLGTRISTDTQYF
>TRBV6-9|TRBJ1-1|-|-
TGTGCCAGCAGGAGGGGGACTGCGTACACTGAAGCTTTCTTT
CASRRGTAYTEAFF
>TRBV30|TRBJ2-3|-|-
TGTGCCTGGAGTTTGACGGGGGGCACAGATACGCAGTATTTT
CAWSLTGGTDTQYF
>TRBV4-1|TRBJ2-7|once|-
TGCGCCAGCAGCCAAAGGGTCCTCTACGAGCAGTACTTC
CASSQRVLYEQYF
>TRBV5-1|TRBJ2-3|-|-
TGCGCCAGCAGCGAGGGGGGGCTCACAGATACGCAGTATTTT
CASSEGGLTDTQYF
>TRBV4-1|TRBJ2-7|-|-
TGCGCCAGCAGCCAAAGGGCTGGGGGAGCCTACGAGCAGTACTTC
CASSQRAGGAYEQYF
>TRBV5-5|TRBJ2-5|few|TRBD2
TGTGCCAGCAGCTCGGAAGAACTAGCGGGGGGGAGAGAGACCCAGTACTTC
CASSSEELAGGRETQYF
>TRBV11-2|TRBJ2-7|-|-
TGTGCCAGCAGCGCCCGGGGATCCTACGAGCAGTACTTC
CASSARGSYEQYF
>TRBV5-1|TRBJ2-7|few|-
TGCGCCAGCAGCTTAACGGGCCACTCCTACGAGCAGTACTTC
CASSLTGHSYEQYF
>TRBV5-8|TRBJ1-1|-|-
TGTGCCAGCAGGTTGACGGAGAACACTGAAGCTTTCTTT
CASRLTENTEAFF
>TRBV4-1|TRBJ2-7|medium-sized|TRBD2
TGCGCCAGCAGCCTAGTCGGGGGGACCTACGAGCAGTACTTC
CASSLVGGTYEQYF
>TRBV9|TRBJ1-3|-|-
TGTGCCAGCAGCGCACAGGGACTAGAGGGAAACACCATATATTTT
CASSAQGLEGNTIYF
>TRBV19|TRBJ2-1|-|-
TGTGCCAGTAGTGACGGTTACAATGAGCAGTTCTTC
CASSDGYNEQFF
>TRBV7-9|TRBJ1-2|few|-
TGTGCCAGCAGCTTATCGGGAGGGGGGTCACACCCAACCAGGAGCTACACCTTC
CASSLSGGGSHPTRSYTF
>TRBV27|TRBJ2-2|-|-
TGTGCCAGCAGTTTAGGGGCCAGCGGGGAGCTGTTTTTT
CASSLGASGELFF
>TRBV7-9|TRBJ2-1|-|-
TGTGCCAGCAGCTTAGCTCTCCGATACAATGAGCAGTTCTTC
CASSLALRYNEQFF